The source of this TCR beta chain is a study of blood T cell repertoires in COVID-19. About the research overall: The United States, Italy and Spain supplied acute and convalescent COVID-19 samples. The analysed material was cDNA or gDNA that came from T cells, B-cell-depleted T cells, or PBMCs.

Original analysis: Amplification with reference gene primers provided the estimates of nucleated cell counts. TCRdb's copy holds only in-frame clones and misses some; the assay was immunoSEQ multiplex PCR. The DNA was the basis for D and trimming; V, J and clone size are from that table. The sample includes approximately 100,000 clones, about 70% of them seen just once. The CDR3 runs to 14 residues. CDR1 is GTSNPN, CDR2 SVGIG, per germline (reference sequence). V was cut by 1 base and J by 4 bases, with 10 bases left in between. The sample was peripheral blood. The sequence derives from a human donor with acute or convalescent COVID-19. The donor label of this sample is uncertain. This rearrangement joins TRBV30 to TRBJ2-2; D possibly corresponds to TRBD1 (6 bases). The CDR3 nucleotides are TGTGCCTGGAGTGCAGGGGTATTCACCGGGGAGCTGTTTTTT. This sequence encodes CAWSAGVFTGELFF.